This is a list of T cell receptor beta chains from one sample in a study of CD8 T cells in ankylosing spondylitis. Each CDR3 protein is one row after TCRdb ran MiXCR on the 5' RACE reads. The data show around 250,000 distinct CDR3 sequences, about 10% seen once. Sequenced input: blood, either unsorted or a sorted T cell fraction (not recorded which). Every receptor here comes from a male donor with ankylosing spondylitis or in good health (not recorded which). Each CDR3 is given with its conserved first and last residue. The order of the fields is V gene, D gene, clone size, J gene, CDR3 DNA, CDR3 protein. A D gene is named only where the DNA matches it firmly. Clone size is not always given. Where it is, it says once, few, many or a class for expanded clones.

V: TRBV20-1
D: .
size: .
J: TRBJ2-3
DNA: TGCAGTGCTAGCGGGATACAGGATACGCAGTATTTT
CDR3: CSASGIQDTQYF

V: TRBV5-1
D: TRBD2
size: many
J: TRBJ2-1
DNA: TGCGCCAGCAGCTTGGGCCGGCTAGCGGTACACAATGAGCAGTTCTTC
CDR3: CASSLGRLAVHNEQFF

V: TRBV7-8
D: .
size: .
J: TRBJ2-3
DNA: TGTGCCAGCAGCACCCATGGAGGGGGGCAATCAGATACGCAGTATTTT
CDR3: CASSTHGGGQSDTQYF

V: TRBV20-1
D: .
size: many
J: TRBJ1-2
DNA: TGCAGTGCTCCGAGTCGCGGAATCTATGGCTACACCTTC
CDR3: CSAPSRGIYGYTF

V: TRBV5-1
D: .
size: few
J: TRBJ1-6
DNA: TGCGCCAGCAGCTTGGCCACGGACAGATTTTCACCCCTCCACTTT
CDR3: CASSLATDRFSPLHF

V: TRBV29-1
D: TRBD2
size: many
J: TRBJ2-5
DNA: TGCAGCGGCGGGGGAGAGACCCAGTACTTC
CDR3: CSGGGETQYF

V: TRBV12-3/TRBV12-4
D: .
size: many
J: TRBJ1-2
DNA: TGTGCCAGCAGTTTGGCACGTGGGCTCGGTGGCTACACCTTC
CDR3: CASSLARGLGGYTF

V: TRBV6-1
D: TRBD1
size: few
J: TRBJ2-2
DNA: TGTGCCAGCAGTGGTACAGGGGTCGGGGAGCTGTTTTTT
CDR3: CASSGTGVGELFF

V: TRBV20-1
D: .
size: many
J: TRBJ1-1
DNA: TGCAGTGCTATGGTCAGACTGAACACTGAAGCTTTCTTT
CDR3: CSAMVRLNTEAFF

V: TRBV11-1
D: .
size: few
J: TRBJ2-3
DNA: TGTGCCAGCAGGTCGGAGGGCCTCACAGATACGCAGTATTTT
CDR3: CASRSEGLTDTQYF

V: TRBV20-1
D: .
size: many
J: TRBJ1-5
DNA: TGCAGTGCTAGAGATTCGGGGGGCCTGAACCAGCCCCAGCATTTT
CDR3: CSARDSGGLNQPQHF

V: TRBV5-1
D: TRBD1
size: many
J: TRBJ2-7
DNA: TGCGCCAGCAGCGACCGGGACAGTTCCTACGAGCAGTACTTC
CDR3: CASSDRDSSYEQYF

V: TRBV5-1
D: .
size: many
J: TRBJ2-5
DNA: TGCGCCAGCAGCTTGGTGGCGGGGGCCGGGGAGACCCAGTACTTC
CDR3: CASSLVAGAGETQYF

V: TRBV9
D: TRBD2
size: many
J: TRBJ2-3
DNA: TGTGCCAGCAGCACCTGGACTAGCGGGAGGGCCAACACAGATACGCAGTATTTT
CDR3: CASSTWTSGRANTDTQYF

V: TRBV20-1
D: TRBD2
size: many
J: TRBJ2-7
DNA: TGCAGTGCTATTCGGGGGGGGTATACCTACGAGCAGTACTTC
CDR3: CSAIRGGYTYEQYF

V: TRBV20-1
D: .
size: many
J: TRBJ2-7
DNA: TGCAGTGCTAGTTTCTCGGCGGACTACTACGAGCAGTACTTC
CDR3: CSASFSADYYEQYF

V: TRBV4-2
D: .
size: many
J: TRBJ1-4
DNA: TGTGCCAGCAGCCAAGACAGGGACGAAAAACTGTTTTTT
CDR3: CASSQDRDEKLFF

V: TRBV18
D: .
size: .
J: TRBJ1-1
DNA: TGTGCCAGCTCACCGGCGGTGGGTGACACTGAAGCTTTCTTT
CDR3: CASSPAVGDTEAFF

V: TRBV5-1
D: .
size: many
J: TRBJ2-1
DNA: TGCGCCAGCAGCTTGATGGGTAACGATGAGCAGTTCTTC
CDR3: CASSLMGNDEQFF

V: TRBV3-1
D: .
size: few
J: TRBJ1-3
DNA: TGTGCCAGCAGCCAAGACGTGTCCGGCTACTCTGGAAACACCATATATTTT
CDR3: CASSQDVSGYSGNTIYF

V: TRBV12-3/TRBV12-4
D: .
size: many
J: TRBJ2-3
DNA: TGTGCCAGCAGTTCTTGGACTATCAGTGGTACGCAGTATTTT
CDR3: CASSSWTISGTQYF

V: TRBV4-1
D: .
size: many
J: TRBJ1-5
DNA: TGCGCCAGCAGCCAGGAAGGGACACGTTGGAATCAGCCCCAGCATTTT
CDR3: CASSQEGTRWNQPQHF

V: TRBV7-9
D: .
size: many
J: TRBJ1-2
DNA: TGTGCCAGCAGCTTAGACTACTATGGCTACACCTTC
CDR3: CASSLDYYGYTF

V: TRBV25-1
D: .
size: many
J: TRBJ2-3
DNA: TGTGCCAGCACACCGGGGCCCACAGATACGCAGTATTTT
CDR3: CASTPGPTDTQYF

V: TRBV5-1
D: .
size: many
J: TRBJ2-7
DNA: TGCGCCAGCAGCCCCCGTTCGGGGTTCGGGGAGCAGTACTTC
CDR3: CASSPRSGFGEQYF

V: TRBV27
D: .
size: .
J: TRBJ2-7
DNA: TGTGCCAGCTCCGGCGGAGCCCAAGGCTACGAGCAGTACTTC
CDR3: CASSGGAQGYEQYF

V: TRBV12-3/TRBV12-4
D: TRBD2
size: .
J: TRBJ2-3
DNA: TGTGCCAGCAGCCCTAGCGGGAGTTTGCGGGATACGCAGTATTTT
CDR3: CASSPSGSLRDTQYF

V: TRBV3-1
D: TRBD2
size: many
J: TRBJ2-3
DNA: TGTGCCAGCAGCCCGGGACTAGCGGGAAGCACAGATACGCAGTATTTT
CDR3: CASSPGLAGSTDTQYF

V: TRBV5-1
D: .
size: many
J: TRBJ1-1
DNA: TGCGCCAGCAGCTTGTACGGGGCTGAGACTGAAGCTTTCTTT
CDR3: CASSLYGAETEAFF

V: TRBV7-2
D: TRBD2
size: many
J: TRBJ2-3
DNA: TGTGCCAGCAGCTCCCGACTAGCGTCCCCAGATACGCAGTATTTT
CDR3: CASSSRLASPDTQYF

V: TRBV27
D: .
size: many
J: TRBJ2-7
DNA: TGTGCCAGCAACTTCCTCGGGACCAGCTCCTACGAGCAGTACTTC
CDR3: CASNFLGTSSYEQYF

V: TRBV20-1
D: .
size: few
J: TRBJ2-5
DNA: TGCAGTGCTAGAGATGAGGGCGCGCAGGAACAAGAGACCCAGTACTTC
CDR3: CSARDEGAQEQETQYF

V: TRBV5-1
D: .
size: once
J: TRBJ1-1
DNA: TGCGCCAGCAGGAGGACAGACACTGAAGCTTTCTTT
CDR3: CASRRTDTEAFF

V: TRBV12-3/TRBV12-4
D: .
size: many
J: TRBJ1-3
DNA: TGTGCCAGCAGTTCCAATTTCAACACCATATATTTT
CDR3: CASSSNFNTIYF

V: TRBV10-1
D: .
size: many
J: TRBJ2-1
DNA: TGCGCCAGCAGGGCTTTGGACGGTACACCTAATGAGCAGTTCTTC
CDR3: CASRALDGTPNEQFF

V: TRBV9
D: TRBD1
size: many
J: TRBJ2-1
DNA: TGTGCCAGCAGCGCGGACAGGGATTATAATGAGCAGTTCTTC
CDR3: CASSADRDYNEQFF

V: TRBV20-1
D: TRBD2
size: many
J: TRBJ2-5
DNA: TGCAGTGCTAGGTCCAGGGAGGGATTTTACCAAGAGACCCAGTACTTC
CDR3: CSARSREGFYQETQYF

V: TRBV10-3
D: .
size: .
J: TRBJ1-5
DNA: TGTGCCATCAGTGAATTGGGCAATCAGCCCCAGCATTTT
CDR3: CAISELGNQPQHF

V: TRBV7-2
D: TRBD1
size: .
J: TRBJ1-2
DNA: TGTGCCAGCAGCTACCTGACAGGGTATGGCTACACCTTC
CDR3: CASSYLTGYGYTF

V: TRBV2
D: TRBD2
size: .
J: TRBJ2-5
DNA: TGTGCCAGCAGTGTGACTAGCGGGAGGGAAGAGACCCAGTACTTC
CDR3: CASSVTSGREETQYF

V: TRBV5-1
D: TRBD1
size: many
J: TRBJ1-6
DNA: TGCGCCAGCAGCTGGGGGGACAGCCAGAATTCACCCCTCCACTTT
CDR3: CASSWGDSQNSPLHF

V: TRBV5-6
D: TRBD1
size: .
J: TRBJ1-2
DNA: TGTGCCAGCAGCTTGATGACAGGGGGGGACGCTAACTATGGCTACACCTTC
CDR3: CASSLMTGGDANYGYTF

V: TRBV12-3/TRBV12-4
D: .
size: .
J: TRBJ1-6
DNA: TGTGCCAGCAGCCTAGGAGGGAATGGATCACCCCTCCACTTT
CDR3: CASSLGGNGSPLHF

V: TRBV20-1
D: .
size: many
J: TRBJ2-3
DNA: TGCAGTGCTCCCCGTGGCTCAGATACGCAGTATTTT
CDR3: CSAPRGSDTQYF

V: TRBV5-1
D: .
size: many
J: TRBJ1-6
DNA: TGCGCCAGCAGCTTGGGGTTGGACGGAAACACCCATCTCCACTTT
CDR3: CASSLGLDGNTHLHF

V: TRBV7-9
D: .
size: few
J: TRBJ1-2
DNA: TGTGCCAGCAGCACGGAGGACAGCTACTATGGCTACACCTTC
CDR3: CASSTEDSYYGYTF

V: TRBV9
D: .
size: many
J: TRBJ2-7
DNA: TGTGCCAGCAGCGTAGGGGCAGGGGCCTACGAGCAGTACTTC
CDR3: CASSVGAGAYEQYF

V: TRBV12-3/TRBV12-4
D: TRBD2
size: many
J: TRBJ2-3
DNA: TGTGCCAGCAGTACCCACGGGGGGGGCTTGAGCACAGATACGCAGTATTTT
CDR3: CASSTHGGGLSTDTQYF

V: TRBV5-1
D: .
size: .
J: TRBJ2-5
DNA: TGCGCCAGCAGCCGACGGAGTAACGCTCAAGAGACCCAGTACTTC
CDR3: CASSRRSNAQETQYF

V: TRBV6-2/TRBV6-3
D: TRBD1
size: few
J: TRBJ2-3
DNA: TGTGCCAGCAGTTGGGACAGGGGAACAGATACGCAGTATTTT
CDR3: CASSWDRGTDTQYF

V: TRBV5-1
D: TRBD2
size: many
J: TRBJ2-1
DNA: TGCGCCAGCAGCCCCGGGACTAGCGGTACTTACGGTGATGAGCAGTTCTTC
CDR3: CASSPGTSGTYGDEQFF

V: TRBV7-9
D: .
size: few
J: TRBJ2-3
DNA: TGTGCCAGCAGCTTTGGGACACCCACAGATACGCAGTATTTT
CDR3: CASSFGTPTDTQYF

V: TRBV5-1
D: .
size: many
J: TRBJ2-2
DNA: TGTGCCAGCAGCCCCCAGGGGAACACCGGGGAGCTGTTTTTT
CDR3: CASSPQGNTGELFF

V: TRBV7-2
D: TRBD1
size: many
J: TRBJ2-5
DNA: TGTGCCAGCAGGCTCAACAGGGGCGGAGAGACCCAGTACTTC
CDR3: CASRLNRGGETQYF

V: TRBV29-1
D: .
size: few
J: TRBJ1-2
DNA: TGCAGCGTACAGGGCAGGGATGTCGATGGCTACACCTTC
CDR3: CSVQGRDVDGYTF

V: TRBV7-9
D: .
size: .
J: TRBJ2-2
DNA: TGTGCCAGCAGCTTAGCGGGAGGCCCTGCCGGGGAGCTGTTTTTT
CDR3: CASSLAGGPAGELFF

V: TRBV2
D: .
size: few
J: TRBJ1-2
DNA: TGTGCCAGCAGTGACGCCCCAGGAGGGAACTATGGCTACACCTTC
CDR3: CASSDAPGGNYGYTF

V: TRBV21-1
D: .
size: few
J: TRBJ2-5
DNA: TGTGCCAGCAGCAAAGATCCCAGCCTAAAAAAAGGGGAGACCCAGTACTTC
CDR3: CASSKDPSLKKGETQYF

V: TRBV5-1
D: TRBD2
size: many
J: TRBJ2-1
DNA: TGCGCCAGCAGCTGGACTAGCGGGGGGAGGGGAGATGAGCAGTTCTTC
CDR3: CASSWTSGGRGDEQFF